The 32 T cell receptor beta chains reported below all come from one sample, sequenced in a study of long-term antiretroviral therapy in people with HIV. Running of the v3.0 immunoSEQ assay took place at survey level. Produced via immunoSEQ multiplex PCR; TCRdb's table is partial and in-frame only. This repertoire shows about 25,000 clones, around four fifths found once; its top ten account for 4% to 5.5%. The sample consisted of unsorted PBMCs, taken 3 years after starting antiretroviral therapy. The receptors come from a man younger than 35 with HIV.

The chain uses TRBV28 and TRBJ1-1, with D tentatively TRBD1 (6 bases). The germline V gene has CDR1 MDHEN and CDR2 SYDVKM. The V end was cut by 7 bases, the J end by 1 base, with 16 bases between. CDR3 size: 15 residues. This chain's CDR3 is CASKMGSGANTEAFF. The DNA for the CDR3 is TGTGCCAGCAAGATGGGGTCAGGGGCGAACACTGAAGCTTTCTTT.

V usage is TRBV7-3 and J usage is TRBJ2-1, with 9 positions matching TRBD2. Germline V gene lookup returns CDR1 SGHTA and CDR2 FQGTGA. Losses at the gene ends were 2 bases for V and 9 bases for J; bases not matched to a gene: 8. This CDR3 spans 15 amino acids. Written as DNA, the CDR3 is TGTGCCAGCAGCTTATTCGGCGGGGGGGCGGGTGAGCAGTTCTTC. Encoded protein: CASSLFGGGAGEQFF.

The chain uses TRBV2 and TRBJ2-7; tentatively, D is TRBD1 (6 bases). The CDR3 loop spans 14 amino acids. Germline values: CDR1 SNHLY, CDR2 FYNNEI. Deletions cut 10 bases from V and 3 bases from J, with 19 bases between. CDR3 amino acids: CATSVQGFSYEQYF. The DNA for the CDR3 is TGTGCCACTTCAGTTCAGGGGTTCAGCTACGAGCAGTACTTC.

The chain couples TRBV5-6 to TRBJ2-6; the D call may be TRBD1 or TRBD2 (5 bases each). This CDR3 has 17 residues. Germline CDR1 and CDR2: SGHDT and YYEEEE. With 3 bases removed from V and 0 bases from J, the gap between germline ends came to 13 bases. CDR3 sequence reads: CASSSWGSSSGANVLTF. The CDR3, as DNA: TGTGCCAGCAGCTCCTGGGGGTCAAGCTCTGGGGCCAACGTCCTGACTTTC.

V and J are TRBV18 and TRBJ2-1; 10 bases fit TRBD1. Unmatched junction bases numbered 7, after V lost 2 bases and J lost 3 bases. From germline, CDR1 is KGHSH and CDR2 LQKENI. This CDR3 is built from 17 residues. The CDR3 here is CASSPEVRTGGYNEQFF. Written as DNA, the CDR3 is TGTGCCAGCTCACCAGAGGTAAGGACAGGGGGCTACAATGAGCAGTTCTTC.

This clone has more than one count but fewer than ten. The chain couples TRBV7-9 to TRBJ1-2; D unresolved. Trimming stripped 4 bases from V and 5 bases from J, with 8 bases between. The germline CDR1 and CDR2 sequences are SEHNR and FQNEAQ (reference sequence). This CDR3 is 12 amino acids long. CDR3 DNA: TGTGCCAGCAGCTCGGATGTTTATGGCTACACCTTC. As protein: CASSSDVYGYTF.

The chain has TRBV4-1 and TRBJ1-5; TRBD1 matches at 11 bases. Germline-derived CDR1 and CDR2 are MGHRA and YSYEKL. The CDR3 has 17 amino acids. Trimming cost V 5 bases and J 1 base; bases outside gene matches: 7. This chain's CDR3 is CASSTGQGEGSNQPQHF. CDR3 DNA: TGCGCCAGCAGCACGGGACAGGGGGAAGGAAGCAATCAGCCCCAGCATTTT.

The chain is built from TRBV19 and TRBJ2-7; tentative D call: TRBD2 (6 bases). V shed 3 bases and J shed 5 bases, with 17 bases lying between them. Germline CDR1 LNHDA, CDR2 SQIVND (reference sequence). This CDR3 comprises 15 residues. The CDR3 sequence is CASSIGGKFYHEQYF. CDR3 sequence (DNA): TGTGCCAGTAGTATCGGGGGTAAGTTTTACCACGAGCAGTACTTC.

The V call is TRBV14, the J call TRBJ1-4; TRBD1 agrees at 7 bases. The V and J ends lost 0 bases and 7 bases, in that order; junction bases with no gene match: 11. Germline V gives CDR1 SGHDN, CDR2 FVKESK. The CDR3 is made up of 17 amino acids. The CDR3 region is CASSQDRATGIAEKLFF. The CDR3 DNA follows: TGTGCCAGCAGCCAAGATAGAGCGACAGGGATCGCTGAAAAACTGTTTTTT. The entire variable domain, with the rest obtained from reference TRBV14 and TRBJ1-4, is as follows: EAGVTQFPSHSVIEKGQTVTLRCDPISGHDNLYWYRRVMGKEIKFLLHFVKESKQDESGMPNNRFLAERTGGTYSTLKVQPAELEDSGVYFCASSQDRATGIAEKLFFGSGTQLSVL.

The rearrangement joins TRBV7-9 to TRBJ1-4, with no clear D. V dropped 5 bases and J dropped 7 bases, with 14 bases sitting between them. CDR1 SEHNR and CDR2 FQNEAQ come from the germline V gene (reference sequence). This CDR3 spans 14 amino acids. CDR3 coding DNA: TGTGCCAGCAGCGGAGGGAGGGCGGGTGAAAAACTGTTTTTT. It yields the protein CASSGGRAGEKLFF. Drawing the rest from reference TRBV7-9 and TRBJ1-4, the complete variable domain is DTGVSQNPRHKITKRGQNVTFRCDPISEHNRLYWYRQTLGQGPEFLTYFQNEAQLEKSRLLSDRFSAERPKGSFSTLEIQRTEQGDSAMYLCASSGGRAGEKLFFGSGTQLSVL.

V and J are TRBV30 and TRBJ1-2, with a weak D call TRBD1 (5 bases). CDR3 size: 12 residues. Germline CDR1 GTSNPN, CDR2 SVGIG (reference sequence). The V end was cut by 6 bases, the J end by 3 bases, with 11 bases between. DNA of the CDR3: TGTGCCTGCTCCCGGGGGTACTATGGCTACACCTTC. This encodes CACSRGYYGYTF.

The CDR3 DNA follows: TGTGCCAGTAGTATAGTCGCGGGGGGGAGCTCCTACAATGAGCAGTTCTTC. Translation: CASSIVAGGSSYNEQFF. The chain recombines TRBV19 with TRBJ2-1; 9 bases match TRBD2. The CDR3 length is 17 residues. The junction had 4 bases not matched to a gene; V was cut back by 1 base and J by 0 bases. Germline lookup yields CDR1 LNHDA and CDR2 SQIVND (reference sequence).

The rearrangement uses TRBV6-1 and TRBJ1-3, with 7 bases that match TRBD1. The CDR3 extends over 15 amino acids. CDR1 is MNHNS, CDR2 SASEGT, per germline. The V and J ends lost 5 bases and 2 bases, in that order; junction bases with no gene match: 6. The CDR3 protein is CASSPGQRAGNTIYF. The CDR3 nucleotides are TGTGCCAGCAGTCCGGGACAGAGGGCTGGAAACACCATATATTTT.

V gene TRBV2 combines with J gene TRBJ2-6, with a tentative D call TRBD1 (6 bases). Germline-derived CDR1 and CDR2 are SNHLY and FYNNEI. V lost 5 bases, J lost 0 bases, and 8 bases lay in between. The CDR3 has 15 amino acids. The CDR3 here is CASSRTDSGANVLTF. CDR3 coding DNA: TGTGCCAGCAGTAGGACAGACTCTGGGGCCAACGTCCTGACTTTC. Full variable domain (rest looked up from reference TRBV2 and TRBJ2-6): EPEVTQTPSHQVTQMGQEVILRCVPISNHLYFYWYRQILGQKVEFLVSFYNNEISEKSEIFDDQFSVERPDGSNFTLKIRSTKLEDSAMYFCASSRTDSGANVLTFGAGSRLTVL.

Only a few counts were recorded for this clone. V usage is TRBV4-1 and J usage is TRBJ1-3; D uncertain. The CDR3 runs 16 residues. The V gene lost 0 bases and the J gene lost 0 bases, with 9 bases spanning the gap. From germline, CDR1 is MGHRA and CDR2 YSYEKL. CDR3 coding DNA: TGCGCCAGCAGCCAAGATATGGCAGCCTCTGGAAACACCATATATTTT. This translates into CASSQDMAASGNTIYF.

V and J are TRBV6-4 and TRBJ2-3; maybe TRBD1 (6 bases). Trimming pared 5 bases from V and 0 bases from J, leaving 9 bases between. This CDR3 has 14 residues. Looked up from germline, CDR1 is MRHNA and CDR2 is SNTAGT. The CDR3 reads CASSRDTSTDTQYF. The CDR3 DNA reads TGTGCCAGCAGTCGGGACACTAGCACAGATACGCAGTATTTT.

This clone appeared a few times. V and J are TRBV5-1 and TRBJ2-3; the D gene is possibly TRBD2 (5 bases). This CDR3 is 16 amino acids long. Germline-derived CDR1 and CDR2 are SGHRS and YFSETQ. V lost 6 bases and J lost 0, with 17 bases in between. The DNA for the CDR3 is TGCGCCAGCACCCAACCGAGCGGAACTAGCACAGATACGCAGTATTTT. Amino acids: CASTQPSGTSTDTQYF.

The chain has TRBV10-2 and TRBJ1-1, with a possible D match to TRBD1 (5 bases). CDR3 size: 14 residues. CDR1 and CDR2 from the germline V gene are WSHSY and SAAADI. Between the trimmed V and J ends, which lost 3 bases and 3 bases, there was a span of 11 bases. The CDR3 is CASSDQGSDTEAFF. In nucleotides, the CDR3 is TGCGCCAGCAGTGACCAGGGTTCAGACACTGAAGCTTTCTTT.

The rearrangement links TRBV6-6 to TRBJ2-1, with D uncertain. Germline V gene lookup returns CDR1 MNHNY and CDR2 SVGAGI (reference sequence). The V end was cut by 4 bases, the J end by 2 bases, with 6 bases between. This CDR3 region has 13 residues. The CDR3 DNA reads as TGTGCCAGCAGTTTTATAGCCTACAATGAGCAGTTCTTC. Protein: CASSFIAYNEQFF.

The rearrangement uses TRBV28 and TRBJ1-6; no clear D gene. Germline V lookup: CDR1 MDHEN, CDR2 SYDVKM. V was pared by 6 bases and J by 3 bases, with 9 bases between. The CDR3 covers 14 residues. The CDR3 region has the DNA TGTGCCAGCAGCGTATCCCGCTATAATTCACCCCTCCACTTT. Residues: CASSVSRYNSPLHF.

The J gene is TRBJ1-6, the V gene TRBV6-1; TRBD1 is a possible D gene (6 bases). V was clipped by 7 bases and J by 8 bases, with 18 bases between them. The CDR3 covers 15 residues. Per germline, CDR1 MNHNS and CDR2 SASEGT. This CDR3 is CASKGLTGIDSPLHF. As DNA, the CDR3 is TGTGCCAGCAAGGGCCTAACAGGGATTGATTCACCCCTCCACTTT.

This chain connects TRBV2 to TRBJ1-6; D may be TRBD1 (5 bases). Trimming removed 7 bases from V and 8 bases from J, with 15 bases in between. Germline CDR1 is SNHLY and CDR2 is FYNNEI. CDR3 length: 14 amino acids. Written as DNA, the CDR3 is TGTGCCAGCAAACGTGCGGGGGGTGATTCACCCCTCCACTTT. This translates into CASKRAGGDSPLHF.

The V gene is TRBV5-1, the J gene TRBJ2-2; D perhaps matches TRBD1 (6 bases). The CDR3 covers 15 residues. V lost 3 bases and J 0 bases, leaving 9 bases between the germline ends. Germline V lookup: CDR1 SGHRS, CDR2 YFSETQ. CDR3 sequence: CASSSRGTNTGELFF. The CDR3 DNA reads as TGCGCCAGCAGCTCCAGGGGAACGAACACCGGGGAGCTGTTTTTT. Looking up the rest from reference TRBV5-1 and TRBJ2-2 gives the full variable domain: KAGVTQTPRYLIKTRGQQVTLSCSPISGHRSVSWYQQTPGQGLQFLFEYFSETQRNKGNFPGRFSGRQFSNSRSEMNVSTLELGDSALYLCASSSRGTNTGELFFGEGSRLTVL.

The gene calls are TRBV7-4 and TRBJ1-5; D is uncertain. The ends were cut back, 3 bases at V and 9 bases at J, with 27 bases in the middle. Germline V gene data show CDR1 as SGHVT and CDR2 as SQSDAQ. The CDR3 extends over 18 amino acids. The CDR3 nucleotides read TGTGCCAGCAGCTTCCTTAGGGATCCCCCCAACCTCAGATGGCCCCAGCATTTT. It is translated as CASSFLRDPPNLRWPQHF.

The genes are TRBV25-1 and TRBJ2-1, with 12 bases aligning to TRBD2. Germline loops: CDR1 MGHDK, CDR2 SYGVNS. Trimming took 8 bases from V and 7 from J; bases not matched to a gene: 6. The CDR3 length is 14 residues. CDR3 loop: CASGRLAGVNEQFF. CDR3 nucleotide sequence: TGTGCCAGCGGGAGACTAGCGGGGGTAAATGAGCAGTTCTTC.

The genes are TRBV2 and TRBJ1-1; 8 nucleotides match TRBD1. CDR1 SNHLY and CDR2 FYNNEI come from the germline V gene. CDR3 length: 14 residues. J gave up 2 bases and V 11 bases, and 10 bases lay outside the gene matches. DNA of the CDR3: TGTGCCCGGACTCGGACAGGGATAAACACTGAAGCTTTCTTT. Residues: CARTRTGINTEAFF.

The chain combines TRBV5-5 with TRBJ1-1, with D perhaps matching TRBD1 (5 bases). The germline gives CDR1 SGHKS, CDR2 YYEKEE (reference sequence). CDR3 length: 15 residues. The germline V and J ends were trimmed by 5 bases and 4 bases, with 18 bases remaining between them. CDR3 DNA: TGTGCCAGCAGAGGGACCGGGTTGTTGGGCACTGAAGCTTTCTTT. The encoded protein is CASRGTGLLGTEAFF.

CDR3 sequence: CASSFRPQGKGYTF. The CDR3 DNA sequence: TGTGCCAGCAGTTTCAGGCCACAGGGGAAGGGCTACACCTTC. This sequence joins TRBV6-5 and TRBJ1-2, with 7 bases lining up with TRBD1. The CDR3 is 14 amino acids. Unmatched junction bases numbered 10, after V lost 4 bases and J lost 8 bases. CDR1 is MNHEY and CDR2 is SVGAGI in the germline V gene.

This clone was seen a handful of times. The chain couples TRBV2 to TRBJ1-2; D is possibly TRBD1 (5 bases). Germline V gene data show CDR1 as SNHLY and CDR2 as FYNNEI. V lost 7 bases to trimming and J lost 4 bases, with 13 bases between them. The length of the CDR3 is 13 residues. CDR3 sequence reads: CASTVGRGYGYTF. The CDR3 DNA sequence: TGTGCCAGCACTGTTGGGAGGGGCTATGGCTACACCTTC.

V is TRBV5-1 and J is TRBJ1-1, with D maybe TRBD1 (6 bases). The germline V and J ends were trimmed by 4 bases and 5 bases, with 18 bases remaining between them. Germline V gene data show CDR1 as SGHRS and CDR2 as YFSETQ. CDR3 length equals 15 residues. The CDR3 bases are TGCGCCAGCAGCCCTAGCACAGGGCGGTGGACTGAAGCTTTCTTT. Amino acids: CASSPSTGRWTEAFF.

The J gene is TRBJ2-5, the V gene TRBV7-8; 10 bases align to TRBD2. The CDR3 sequence is 16 residues long. CDR1 and CDR2 from the germline V gene are SGHVS and FQNEAQ. V dropped 2 bases and J dropped 5; count of bases not matched to a gene: 8. CDR3: CASSLRPLAGEETQYF. The CDR3 DNA is TGTGCCAGCAGCTTAAGGCCTCTAGCGGGGGAGGAGACCCAGTACTTC.

The gene calls are TRBV2 and TRBJ2-5, with 12 positions matching TRBD2. Germline CDR1 SNHLY, CDR2 FYNNEI. V shed 7 bases, J shed 3 bases, and the junction held 3 bases outside the gene matches. This CDR3 region has 14 residues. The CDR3 sequence: CASKRLAGEETQYF. The DNA for the CDR3 is TGTGCCAGCAAACGACTAGCGGGGGAAGAGACCCAGTACTTC.